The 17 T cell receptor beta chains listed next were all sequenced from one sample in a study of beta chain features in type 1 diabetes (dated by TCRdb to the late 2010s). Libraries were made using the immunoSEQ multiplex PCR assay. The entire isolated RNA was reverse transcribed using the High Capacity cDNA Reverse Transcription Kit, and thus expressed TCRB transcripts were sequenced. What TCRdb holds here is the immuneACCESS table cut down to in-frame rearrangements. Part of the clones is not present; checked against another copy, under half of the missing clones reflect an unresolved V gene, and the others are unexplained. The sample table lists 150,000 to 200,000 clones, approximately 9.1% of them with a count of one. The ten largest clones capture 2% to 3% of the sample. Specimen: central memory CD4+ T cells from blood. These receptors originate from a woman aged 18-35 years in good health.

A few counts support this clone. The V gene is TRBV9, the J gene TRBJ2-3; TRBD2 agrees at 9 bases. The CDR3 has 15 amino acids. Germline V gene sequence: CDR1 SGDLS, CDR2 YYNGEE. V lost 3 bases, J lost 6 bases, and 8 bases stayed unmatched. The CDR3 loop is CASSGSGGRPDTQYF. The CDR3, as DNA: TGTGCCAGCAGCGGTAGCGGGGGCCGCCCCGATACGCAGTATTTT. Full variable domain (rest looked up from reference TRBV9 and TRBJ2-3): DSGVTQTPKHLITATGQRVTLRCSPRSGDLSVYWYQQSLDQGLQFLIQYYNGEERAKGNILERFSAQQFPDLHSELNLSSLELGDSALYFCASSGSGGRPDTQYFGPGTRLTVL.

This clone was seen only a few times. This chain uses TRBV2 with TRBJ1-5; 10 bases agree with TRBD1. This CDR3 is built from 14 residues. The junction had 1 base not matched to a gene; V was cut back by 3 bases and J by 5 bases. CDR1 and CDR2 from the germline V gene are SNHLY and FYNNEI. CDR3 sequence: CASSEGQGYQPQHF. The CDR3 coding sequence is TGTGCCAGCAGTGAGGGACAGGGGTATCAGCCCCAGCATTTT.

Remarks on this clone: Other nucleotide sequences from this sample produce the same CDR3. CDR3 sequence reads: CASSEGLDYGYTF. The CDR3 coding sequence is TGTGCCAGCAGTGAGGGACTTGACTATGGCTACACCTTC. The chain recombines TRBV2 with TRBJ1-2, with D possibly being TRBD1 (5 bases). Germline V gene sequence: CDR1 SNHLY, CDR2 FYNNEI. V was trimmed by 3 bases and J by 3 bases, leaving 8 bases between them. The length of the CDR3 is 13 residues.

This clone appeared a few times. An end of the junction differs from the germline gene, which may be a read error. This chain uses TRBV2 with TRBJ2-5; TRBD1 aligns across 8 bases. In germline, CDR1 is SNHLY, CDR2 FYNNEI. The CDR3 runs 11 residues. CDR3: CASMESGTGHF. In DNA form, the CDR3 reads TGTGCCAGCATGGAATCCGGGACAGGTCACTTC.

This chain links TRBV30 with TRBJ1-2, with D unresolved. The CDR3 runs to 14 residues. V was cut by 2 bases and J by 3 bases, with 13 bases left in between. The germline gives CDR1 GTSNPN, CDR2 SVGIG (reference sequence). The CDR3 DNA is TGTGCCTGGAGTCAGTGGAGCGACTACTATGGCTACACCTTC. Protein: CAWSQWSDYYGYTF. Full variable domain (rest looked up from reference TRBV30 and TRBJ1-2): SQTIHQWPATLVQPVGSPLSLECTVEGTSNPNLYWYRQAAGRGLQLLFYSVGIGQISSEVPQNLSASRPQDRQFILSSKKLLLSDSGFYLCAWSQWSDYYGYTFGSGTRLTVV.

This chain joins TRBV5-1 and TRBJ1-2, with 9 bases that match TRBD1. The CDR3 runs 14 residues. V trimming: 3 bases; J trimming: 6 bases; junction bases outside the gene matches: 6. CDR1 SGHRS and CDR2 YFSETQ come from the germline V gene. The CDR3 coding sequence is TGCGCCAGCAGCTCGGGACAGGGCGTTAATGGCTACACCTTC. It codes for CASSSGQGVNGYTF.

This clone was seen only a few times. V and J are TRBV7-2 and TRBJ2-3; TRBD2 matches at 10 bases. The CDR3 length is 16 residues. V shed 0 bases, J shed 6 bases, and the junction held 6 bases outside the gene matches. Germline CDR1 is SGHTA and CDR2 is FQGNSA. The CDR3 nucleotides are TGTGCCAGCAGCTTAGCGCCTAGCGGGAGAGGGGATACGCAGTATTTT. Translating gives CASSLAPSGRGDTQYF.

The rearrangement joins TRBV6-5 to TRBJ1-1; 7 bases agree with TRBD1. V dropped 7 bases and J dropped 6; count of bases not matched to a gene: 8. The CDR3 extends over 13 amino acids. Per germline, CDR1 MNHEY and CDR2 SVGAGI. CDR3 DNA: TGTGCCAGCACCTTCTCCACAGGGGCTGAAGCTTTCTTT. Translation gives CASTFSTGAEAFF.

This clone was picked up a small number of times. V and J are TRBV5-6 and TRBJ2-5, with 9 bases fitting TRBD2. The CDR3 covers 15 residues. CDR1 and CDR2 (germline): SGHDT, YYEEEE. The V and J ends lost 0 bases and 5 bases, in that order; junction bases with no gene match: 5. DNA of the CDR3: TGTGCCAGCAGCTTGGTCCTAGCGGGGACCGAGACCCAGTACTTC. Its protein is CASSLVLAGTETQYF.

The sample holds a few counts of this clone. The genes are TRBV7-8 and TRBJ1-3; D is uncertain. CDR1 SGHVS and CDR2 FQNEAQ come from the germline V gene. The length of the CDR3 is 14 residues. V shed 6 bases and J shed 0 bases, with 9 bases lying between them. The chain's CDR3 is CASSPLGSGNTIYF. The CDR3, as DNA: TGTGCCAGCAGTCCACTCGGCTCTGGAAACACCATATATTTT.

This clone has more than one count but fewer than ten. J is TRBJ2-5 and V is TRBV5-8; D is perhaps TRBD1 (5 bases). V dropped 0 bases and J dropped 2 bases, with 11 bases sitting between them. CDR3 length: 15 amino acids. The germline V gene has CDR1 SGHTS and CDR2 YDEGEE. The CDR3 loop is CASSLGSGKQETQYF. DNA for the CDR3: TGTGCCAGCAGCTTGGGCTCAGGGAAACAAGAGACCCAGTACTTC.

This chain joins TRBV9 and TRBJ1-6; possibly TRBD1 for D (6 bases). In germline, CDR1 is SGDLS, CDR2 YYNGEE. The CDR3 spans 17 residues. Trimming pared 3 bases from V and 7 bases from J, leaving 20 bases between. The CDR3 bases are TGTGCCAGCAGCGGAGGCACCGAACAGGGAAGAAATTCACCCCTCCACTTT. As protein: CASSGGTEQGRNSPLHF.

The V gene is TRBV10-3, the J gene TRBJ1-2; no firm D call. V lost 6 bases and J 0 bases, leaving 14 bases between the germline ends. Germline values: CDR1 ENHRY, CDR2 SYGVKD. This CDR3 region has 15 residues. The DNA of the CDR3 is TGTGCCATCAGCAACCCGGGATCTTCTAACTATGGCTACACCTTC. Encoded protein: CAISNPGSSNYGYTF.

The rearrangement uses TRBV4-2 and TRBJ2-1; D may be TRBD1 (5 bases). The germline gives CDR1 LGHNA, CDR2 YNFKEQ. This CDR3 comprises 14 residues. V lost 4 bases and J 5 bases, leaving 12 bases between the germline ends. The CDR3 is CASSPSQQDNEQFF. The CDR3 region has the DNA TGTGCCAGCAGCCCGTCCCAACAGGACAATGAGCAGTTCTTC.

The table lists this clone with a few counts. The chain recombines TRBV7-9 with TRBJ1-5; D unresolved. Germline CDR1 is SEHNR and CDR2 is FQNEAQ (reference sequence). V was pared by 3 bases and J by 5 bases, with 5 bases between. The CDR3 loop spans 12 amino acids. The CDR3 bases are TGTGCCAGCAGCTTGACTTATCAGCCCCAGCATTTT. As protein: CASSLTYQPQHF.

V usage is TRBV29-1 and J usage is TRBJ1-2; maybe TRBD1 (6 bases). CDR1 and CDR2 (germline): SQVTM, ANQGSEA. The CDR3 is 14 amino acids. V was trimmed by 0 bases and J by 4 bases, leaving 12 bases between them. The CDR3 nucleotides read TGCAGCGTTGAAGAGACGACAGGCAGCTATGGCTACACCTTC. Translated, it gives CSVEETTGSYGYTF.

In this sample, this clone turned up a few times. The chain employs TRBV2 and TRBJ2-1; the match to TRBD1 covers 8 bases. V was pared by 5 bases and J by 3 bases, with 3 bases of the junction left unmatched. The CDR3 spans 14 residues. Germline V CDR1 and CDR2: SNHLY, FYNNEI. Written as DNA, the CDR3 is TGTGCCAGCAGTCCCGGGACAGGCTACAATGAGCAGTTCTTC. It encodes CASSPGTGYNEQFF.